This T cell receptor beta chain was recovered during a study of early T cells in non-severe SARS-CoV-2 infection. TCRdb re-derived calls from the 5' RACE reads in MiXCR, one entry per CDR3 protein. The table records over 55,000 distinct CDR3 sequences, approximately 7.7% of them present only once. CDR1 is KGHDR and CDR2 is SFDVKD in the germline V gene. The V segment lost 3 bases and the J segment 6 bases; nucleotides outside the gene matches: 5. There are 15 residues in the CDR3. The chain links TRBV24-1 to TRBJ2-1; 9 bases match TRBD1. The origin of this receptor is an adult who was a healthcare worker with PCR-confirmed SARS-CoV-2 infection or an uninfected control (not recorded which). The sequenced material came from whole blood. DNA of the CDR3: TGTGCCACCAGTGATATCGGGACAGGGACCAATGAGCAGTTCTTC. Translation: CATSDIGTGTNEQFF.